These T cell receptor beta chains were read from a single sample in a study of blood T cell repertoires in COVID-19. The table came from immunoSEQ multiplex PCR; TCRdb's copy has only in-frame clones and leaves some out. The sample yields about 89,000 clones, 72% seen once. Specimen: peripheral blood. The receptors shown here come from a woman older than 75 with acute or convalescent COVID-19. CDR3s include the opening cysteine and the closing phenylalanine or tryptophan. A D gene is named only where the DNA matches it firmly. Not all rows give a size; the values are once, few, many and, for expanded clones, a class.

clone_size	cdr3_length	d_call	v_call	j_call	cdr3_nt	cdr3_aa
NA	17	TRBD2	TRBV7-8	TRBJ2-3	TGTGCCAGCAGCTTCCCTTCAACTAGCGGGGCCACAGATACGCAGTATTTT	CASSFPSTSGATDTQYF
NA	14	NA	TRBV5-4	TRBJ1-6	TGTGCCAGCAGCCAGGACCGGGAAAATTCACCCCTCCACTTT	CASSQDRENSPLHF
NA	16	TRBD1	TRBV5-1	TRBJ2-5	TGCGCCAGCAGTTCCGGGACAGGGAATTTGGGGGAGACCCAGTACTTC	CASSSGTGNLGETQYF
NA	16	TRBD1	TRBV10-3	TRBJ2-7	TGTGCCATCAGTGCGGGGACAGGTCAGTTCACCTACGAGCAGTACTTC	CAISAGTGQFTYEQYF
NA	13	NA	TRBV5-8	TRBJ2-1	TGTGCCAGCAGCCTAAGCTCCTACAATGAGCAGTTCTTC	CASSLSSYNEQFF
NA	14	NA	TRBV5-1	TRBJ1-4	TGCGCCAGCAAATATAATTCAGGGGCAGATAAACTGTTTTTT	CASKYNSGADKLFF
NA	14	NA	TRBV5-1	TRBJ2-3	TGCGCCAGCAGCCCCCCGGGGGGCACAGATACGCAGTATTTT	CASSPPGGTDTQYF
NA	13	TRBD1	TRBV6-6	TRBJ1-1	TGTGCCAGCAGTCGACAGGGGGAAGTTGAAGCTTTCTTT	CASSRQGEVEAFF
NA	13	NA	TRBV7-8	TRBJ1-1	TGTGCCAGCAGCTTAGTAGGGGTCACTGAAGCTTTCTTT	CASSLVGVTEAFF
once	14	TRBD1	TRBV7-2	TRBJ1-2	TGTGCCAGCAGCTTACAGGGGGCGCGGTATGGCTACACCTTC	CASSLQGARYGYTF
NA	13	NA	TRBV30	TRBJ1-1	TGTGCCTGGAGTGAGGGCGGGATCACTGAAGCTTTCTTT	CAWSEGGITEAFF
once	13	NA	TRBV10-3	TRBJ2-1	TGTGCCATCAGTGGTCAGGGCTACAATGAGCAGTTCTTC	CAISGQGYNEQFF
NA	16	TRBD1	TRBV5-1	TRBJ1-3	TGCGCCAGCAGCTCCGGGACAGGGGGAGTTGGAAACACCATATATTTT	CASSSGTGGVGNTIYF
few	15	NA	TRBV5-1	TRBJ1-1	TGCGCCAGCAGCTCTGACAGCCTTACGAACACTGAAGCTTTCTTT	CASSSDSLTNTEAFF
NA	13	NA	TRBV6-5	TRBJ1-5	TGTGCCAGCAGTCCCTATTTTACTCAGCCCCAGCATTTT	CASSPYFTQPQHF
NA	15	NA	TRBV27	TRBJ1-4	TGTGCCAGCAGTCTAAACAGGGCCACTAATGAAAAACTGTTTTTT	CASSLNRATNEKLFF
NA	14	NA	TRBV29-1	TRBJ2-3	TGCAGCGTTGGTCGGGGAATTGGGACAGATACGCAGTATTTT	CSVGRGIGTDTQYF
NA	16	TRBD1	TRBV5-1	TRBJ1-4	TGCGCCAGCAGCTTCACAGGCTTAGGGGGCCAAGAAAAACTGTTTTTT	CASSFTGLGGQEKLFF
NA	13	NA	TRBV27	TRBJ2-1	TGTGCCAGCAGTTTCGGCGGGTTCGATGAGCAGTTCTTC	CASSFGGFDEQFF
NA	11	NA	TRBV30	TRBJ1-1	TGTGCCTGGTATACTAACACTGAAGCTTTCTTT	CAWYTNTEAFF
NA	12	NA	TRBV30	TRBJ2-7	TGTGCCTGGAGTGTCCAGGCGTACGAGCAGTACTTC	CAWSVQAYEQYF
NA	12	TRBD1	TRBV28	TRBJ1-1	TGTGCCAGCAGCACGACAGGGACTGAAGCTTTCTTT	CASSTTGTEAFF
NA	13	NA	TRBV5-4	TRBJ1-2	TGTGCCAGCAGCGAACAGGGAATTGGGGGCTACACCTTC	CASSEQGIGGYTF
NA	15	TRBD2	TRBV5-4	TRBJ2-2	TGTGCCAGCAGCTTACTAGCGGGGGGTACCGGGGAGCTGTTTTTT	CASSLLAGGTGELFF
NA	15	NA	TRBV7-9	TRBJ1-5	TGTGCCAGCAGCCGGACAGTTCCACCCGAGGGGCCCCAGCATTTT	CASSRTVPPEGPQHF
NA	13	NA	TRBV2	TRBJ1-2	TGTGCCAGCAGTCCCGGACTAGGTATTGGCTACACCTTC	CASSPGLGIGYTF
NA	15	NA	TRBV4-3	TRBJ1-3	TGCGCCAGCAGCCAAGATCTAAACTCTGGAAACACCATATATTTT	CASSQDLNSGNTIYF
many	15	TRBD1	TRBV24-1	TRBJ2-4	TGTGCCACCAGTGACGACAGGGGAGCCAAAAACATTCAGTACTTC	CATSDDRGAKNIQYF
NA	17	NA	TRBV14	TRBJ1-2	TGTGCCAGCAGCCCGAACGACCGCGAGCAGGCTAACTATGGCTACACCTTC	CASSPNDREQANYGYTF
NA	20	TRBD1	TRBV11-3	TRBJ1-5	TGTGCCAGCAGCTTAGATGGGTCAGGGGGTCGGCACAATAGCAATCAGCCCCAGCATTTT	CASSLDGSGGRHNSNQPQHF
NA	14	NA	TRBV11-2	TRBJ2-7	TGTGCCAGCAGCTCCGCAGTGATCCCCTACGAGCAGTACTTC	CASSSAVIPYEQYF
once	15	TRBD1	TRBV4-3	TRBJ2-7	TGCGCCAGCAGCTTGCAACAGGGGGCCAAAGTAGAGCAGTACTTC	CASSLQQGAKVEQYF
NA	13	NA	TRBV7-7	TRBJ1-5	TGTGCCAGCAGTCGTAGCATTAATCAGCCCCAGCATTTT	CASSRSINQPQHF
NA	15	NA	TRBV4-1	TRBJ1-6	TGCGCCAGCAGCCAAGGTATGTTACAGGCCGAGACCCTCCACTTT	CASSQGMLQAETLHF
NA	11	NA	TRBV6-5	TRBJ1-2	TGTGCCAGCCGTAACAGCTATGGCTACACCTTC	CASRNSYGYTF
NA	13	NA	TRBV24-1	TRBJ1-2	TGTGCCACCAGTGATTTTGGGGGCAATGGCTACACCTTC	CATSDFGGNGYTF
few	16	TRBD1	TRBV4-1	TRBJ1-2	TGCGCCAGCAGCCTTTCGAGGGCAGGGGGCGCTCAAGGCTACACCTTC	CASSLSRAGGAQGYTF
once	13	NA	TRBV4-1	TRBJ1-1	TGCGCCAGCAGCCTGGAAACAGGGACTGAAGCTTTCTTT	CASSLETGTEAFF
NA	13	NA	TRBV3-1/TRBV3-2	TRBJ1-5	TGTGCCAGCAGCCCAGGGGGCAATCAGCCCCAGCATTTT	CASSPGGNQPQHF
few	15	NA	TRBV6-5	TRBJ1-4	TGTGCCAGCAGTTTCCTGGGCGCAACTAATGAAAAACTGTTTTTT	CASSFLGATNEKLFF
NA	16	TRBD1	TRBV18	TRBJ1-4	TGTGCCAGCTCACGGAGGGACAGGGGTTTATACGAAAAACTGTTTTTT	CASSRRDRGLYEKLFF
few	13	TRBD2	TRBV7-3	TRBJ2-1	TGTGCCAGCAGCCCGCGACTAGCCAATGAGCAGTTCTTC	CASSPRLANEQFF
NA	12	NA	TRBV12-3/TRBV12-4	TRBJ2-7	TGTGCCAGCAGTTTAGTCCGGGATTGGCAGTACTTC	CASSLVRDWQYF
few	15	TRBD1	TRBV5-1	TRBJ1-3	TGCGCCAGCAGCTTCCAGGGGGCGCCTGGAAACACCATATATTTT	CASSFQGAPGNTIYF
NA	13	TRBD1	TRBV3-1/TRBV3-2	TRBJ2-5	TGTGCCAGCAGTCGGACAGGGGAAGAGACCCAGTACTTC	CASSRTGEETQYF
NA	16	NA	TRBV15	TRBJ1-3	TGTGCCACCAGCAGCCCCTCGGGGGTGTCTGGAAACACCATATATTTT	CATSSPSGVSGNTIYF
NA	17	NA	TRBV13	TRBJ1-6	TGTGCCAGCAGCTTAGGCATGGGAACAGGGTCGCATTCACCCCTCCACTTT	CASSLGMGTGSHSPLHF
NA	18	TRBD1	TRBV5-4	TRBJ1-1	TGTGCCAGCAGCTCGCCTTTGGGGACAGGGAGCGGAGACACTGAAGCTTTCTTT	CASSSPLGTGSGDTEAFF
NA	14	NA	TRBV10-3	TRBJ1-1	TGTGCCATCAGTGAGTCTGGCACCCAACCGCAAGCTTTCTTT	CAISESGTQPQAFF
NA	19	NA	TRBV2	TRBJ2-1	TGTGCCAGCAGTAGATCGCGGGGCGGCCTCCTTGTTTACTACAATGAGCAGTTCTTC	CASSRSRGGLLVYYNEQFF
NA	15	TRBD1	TRBV9	TRBJ2-1	TGTGCCAGCACCAGAACAGGGGGCGCCTACAATGAGCAGTTCTTC	CASTRTGGAYNEQFF